This T cell receptor (beta chain) was observed in a study of blood T cell repertoires in COVID-19 (dated by TCRdb to 2018 to 2021). Regarding the research as a whole: Collaborator samples came from the United States, Italy and Spain and covered acute and convalescent phases of COVID-19. The material from the prospective study consisted of cDNA or gDNA derived from T cells, B-cell-depleted T cells, or PBMCs. Deeply sampled blood TCRbeta repertoires from subjects exposed to, actively infected with, or recovered from COVID-19 were included in the dataset. A freely available public database, intended as a resource for researchers studying the immune response to SARS-CoV-2, is where the repertoires were released. Samples were obtained from the ongoing ImmuneRACE study (first 160 participants) and from about 1,300 subjects provided by 6 global collaborators. A de-identified subject ID, COVID-19 status, age in years and sex were almost always included in the sample metadata. HLA class I and class II types, where available, came from metadata supplied by the sample provider rather than from assay-based typing.

Collaborating institutions collected whole blood in K2EDTA tubes following their own protocols. For TCRbeta analysis, collaborators shipped samples in one of three forms: frozen whole blood, isolated PBMCs, or DNA extracted from either of those sample types. Based on the germline V gene, the CDR1 and CDR2 sequences are MNHEY and SVGAGI. The CDR3 goes from the cysteine to the phenylalanine over 15 residues. Only the CDR3 DNA is retained, 45 bases long and in frame from the first base. V is shortened by 0 bases, J by 3 bases, and the region joining them spans 9 bases. On this clone: Its antigen is currently not known. No base qualities exist here, and no much larger clone lies one base off it.

The investigation overall reported the following: How much clinical and demographic metadata was included differed by source and by participant, and the metadata was provided uncurated.

The immunoSEQ Assay, a bias-controlled multiplex PCR, was used to amplify TCRbeta CDR3 regions from genomic DNA. The authors processed their data as follows. Within the assay, amplification of reference gene primers was used to estimate how many nucleated cells each sample contained. To quantify the absolute abundance of each unique TCRbeta CDR3 rearrangement, sequence reads were collapsed and filtered. For each sample, productive Simpson clonality was calculated by taking the square root of Simpson's diversity index across productive rearrangements. TCRdb mirrors the immuneACCESS table, restricted to in-frame sequences. Some clones are absent from its copies; in checked studies, under half trace to an unresolved V gene, and the reason for the others is unknown. V and J calls and clone size are those listed in that table; D and trimming were worked out from the DNA. This sample has 90,000 to 120,000 clones in its table, and about four fifths of those were observed once. The top ten clonotypes cover 2.5% to 3.5% of the sample.

This chain is built from TRBV6-5 and TRBJ2-4; the D gene is perhaps TRBD2, on 5 matching bases. Sequencing used peripheral blood. The source is a woman older than 75 with active or convalescent COVID-19. CDR3 protein: CASSYSTGFKNIQYF. The nucleotide sequence is given as TGTGCCAGCAGTTACTCGACGGGGTTCAAAAACATTCAGTACTTC.